This T cell receptor beta chain derives from a study of T cells in Graves' hyperthyroidism and ophthalmopathy. Study results and caveats: The model identified upcoming ophthalmopathy a median about 6.5 months ahead of onset. Most clonotypes expanded in the thyroid (above 0.001) were also present in blood. Ophthalmopathy and stable hyperthyroidism were separated by a 13 V-J model.

This clonotype was seen at least ten times. Its antigen is unidentified. At one end the junction does not follow the germline gene, possibly because of a read error. The investigators amplified TCR beta CDR3 regions from RNA transcripts. An initial round of RT-PCR targeting the TCR CDR3 relied on the HTBI primer set. TCRdb analysed the multiplex PCR reads with MiXCR anew, one entry per CDR3 protein. Of some 560,000 distinct CDR3 sequences listed, around 14% are singletons. The germline V gene has CDR1 SGHRS and CDR2 YFSETQ. CDR3 size: 13 residues. The sequenced sample was blood. This TCR was sampled from a woman in her 30s with Graves' hyperthyroidism. The V gene is TRBV5-1, the J gene TRBJ1-1; no reliable D call. The CDR3 here is CASSLDRNTEAFF. For the CDR3, the DNA is TGTGCCAGCAGCTTAGACCGGAACACTGAAGCTTTCTTT.